This T cell receptor beta chain was recorded in a study of T cell responses to AZD1222 COVID-19 vaccine (dated by TCRdb to the early 2020s). Notes on the research overall: AZD1222 recipients given second doses at about 4 weeks or at about 12 weeks were pooled, since spike-specific TCR depth and breadth were not found to differ between the two schedules. A total of approximately 250 trial participants underwent TCR sequencing, of whom nearly 210 had received two doses of AZD1222 and 26 had received two doses of the MenACWY control vaccine. Trial participants were enrolled into age subgroups of 18-55, 56-69 and 70-plus years, which contained roughly 140, 27 and 60 TCR-sequenced participants, respectively.

V is pared back by 4 bases and J by 1 base, with 14 bases lying between the germline termini. CDR1 LGHDT and CDR2 YNNKEL were looked up in the germline V gene (reference sequence). From the cysteine up to the phenylalanine, the CDR3 has a length of 16 residues. Only CDR3 DNA remains: 48 bases, in frame from the first base. The paper's findings and limits, for the study overall: The 56-69-year group was small, and its depth increase did not reach significance, likely because of low power. Reportedly, almost half of the unique spike-specific TCRs recognized epitopes lying outside the regions that are mutated in the B.1.351 and B.1.1.7 variants. A significant rise in spike-specific TCR breadth and depth was observed after two AZD1222 doses relative to day 0 and relative to MenACWY recipients. Participants were mostly white British, with more females than males. The authors suggested clonal diversity may have been underestimated. The whole spike protein was spanned by vaccine-associated CD4 TCRs, and dominant responses were seen in regions 160-218 and 743-854. Because no day 14 peak-response samples were available, repertoires were characterized only after the peak T cell response. Conclusions about previously exposed vaccinees are limited, since just 5 or 6 AZD1222 recipients were seropositive for SARS-CoV-2 at baseline.

Turning to this clone: What this receptor recognizes is not known. Nothing much larger sits one base from this clone, and base qualities are not available.

The CDR3 regions of human TCRbeta chains were analyzed by immunosequencing. The original methods were these. Repertoire TCRs were matched against a reference library of SARS-CoV-2-specific TCRs generated with the MIRA antigen-specificity platform. Breadth was defined as the fraction of unique TCRs that were SARS-CoV-2-associated, and depth was defined as the fraction of total T cells that were SARS-CoV-2-associated. Using the MIRA data, every spike-specific TCR was mapped to the spike region that the TCR reacted to and assigned to either a CD4 or a CD8 class. Log10-transformed breadth and depth values were compared by one-way ANOVA with Sidak's multiple comparisons tests. Entries here come from immuneACCESS through TCRdb and include only in-frame sequences with V and J called. Some clones fail to appear in such tables; in the studies checked, an unresolved V gene covers under half of the shortfall, and the cause of the remainder is unknown. V, J and clone size are taken as reported in that table, and D and trimming were inferred from the DNA itself. The sample has more than 35,000 clones on record, 65% to 85% of them singletons. The biggest ten clones account for around 52% of the sample.

In light of the paper, this sample's time point label describes: baseline before first vaccination. Samples from vaccinated people were obtained from the UK trials COV001 and COV002, which included a single-blind randomized controlled phase 2/3 trial of AZD1222 (ChAdOx1 nCoV-19) in healthy adults. For TCRbeta chain sequencing, PBMC samples were collected from trial participants at day 0 and at day 28 after the second dose. The rearranged segments are TRBV3-1 (or the pseudogene TRBV3-2) and TRBJ1-3; 5 matching bases give a weak D call of TRBD1. This receptor was obtained from an adult in good health. Source: peripheral blood, taken on day 0 of AZD1222 vaccination. The bases read TGTGCCAGCAGCCGGACCGGGACGGAATCTGGAAACACCATATATTTT. The encoded protein is CASSRTGTESGNTIYF.